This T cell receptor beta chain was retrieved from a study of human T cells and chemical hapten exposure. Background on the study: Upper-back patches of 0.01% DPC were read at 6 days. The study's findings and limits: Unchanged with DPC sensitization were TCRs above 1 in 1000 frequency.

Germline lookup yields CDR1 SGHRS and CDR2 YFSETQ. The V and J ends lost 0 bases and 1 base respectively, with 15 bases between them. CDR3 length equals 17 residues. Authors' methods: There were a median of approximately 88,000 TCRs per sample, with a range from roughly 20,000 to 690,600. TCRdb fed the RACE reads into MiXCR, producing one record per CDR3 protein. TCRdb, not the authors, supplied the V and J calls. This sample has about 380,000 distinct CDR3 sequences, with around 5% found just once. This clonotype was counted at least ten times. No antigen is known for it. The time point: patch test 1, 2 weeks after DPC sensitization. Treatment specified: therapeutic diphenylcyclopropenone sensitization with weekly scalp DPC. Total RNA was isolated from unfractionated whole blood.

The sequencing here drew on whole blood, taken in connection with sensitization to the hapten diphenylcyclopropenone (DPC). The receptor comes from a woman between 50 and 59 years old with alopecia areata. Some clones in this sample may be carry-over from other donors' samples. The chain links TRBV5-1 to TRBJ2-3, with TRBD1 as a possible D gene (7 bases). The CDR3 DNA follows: TGCGCCAGCAGCTTGGCCCGAGGAGGGGGCCGCACAGATACGCAGTATTTT. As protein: CASSLARGGGRTDTQYF.